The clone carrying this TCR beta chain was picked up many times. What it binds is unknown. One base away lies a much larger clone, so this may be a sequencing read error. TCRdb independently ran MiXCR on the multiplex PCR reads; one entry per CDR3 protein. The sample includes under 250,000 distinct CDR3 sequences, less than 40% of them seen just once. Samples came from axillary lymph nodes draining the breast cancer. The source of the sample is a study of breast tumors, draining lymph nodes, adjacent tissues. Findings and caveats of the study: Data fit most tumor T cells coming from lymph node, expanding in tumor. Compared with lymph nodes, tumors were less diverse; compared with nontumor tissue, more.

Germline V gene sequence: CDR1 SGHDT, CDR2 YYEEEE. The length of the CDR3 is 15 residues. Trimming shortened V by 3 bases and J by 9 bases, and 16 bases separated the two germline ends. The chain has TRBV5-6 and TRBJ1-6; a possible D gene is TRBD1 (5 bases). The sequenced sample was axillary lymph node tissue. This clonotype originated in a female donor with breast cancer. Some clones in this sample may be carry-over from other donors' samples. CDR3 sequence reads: CASSSPGPGGSPLHF. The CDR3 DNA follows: TGTGCCAGCAGCTCCCCGGGACCGGGCGGTTCACCCCTCCACTTT.